The rows below give T cell receptor beta chains drawn from one sample of a study of blood T cell repertoires in COVID-19. Measured with immunoSEQ multiplex PCR; TCRdb has only the in-frame clones, and not every one. The sample lists more than 25,000 clones; approximately 84% were seen once. The sample consisted of peripheral blood. Every receptor here comes from a man aged 45-65 years with active or convalescent COVID-19. Both conserved end residues are part of each CDR3. Fields, in order: CDR3 protein, CDR3 DNA, D gene, CDR3 length, V gene, clone size, J gene. The D gene is left open where the match is weak. Clone size, where shown, is once, few, many, or a class for clones that have expanded.

CDR3: CASSSSFLAKNIQYF
DNA: NA
D: NA
length: 15
V: TRBV6-5
size: NA
J: TRBJ2-4

CDR3: CASYRSYNEQFF
DNA: TGTGCCAGTTATCGCTCCTACAATGAGCAGTTCTTC
D: NA
length: 12
V: TRBV7-6
size: once
J: TRBJ2-1

CDR3: CASSLDRRGMQPQHF
DNA: TGTGCCAGCAGCTTAGATCGCAGGGGGATGCAGCCCCAGCATTTT
D: TRBD1
length: 15
V: TRBV11-3
size: NA
J: TRBJ1-5

CDR3: CASSDREATIYNEQFF
DNA: TGTGCCAGCAGTGACCGGGAGGCAACGATATACAATGAGCAGTTCTTC
D: TRBD2
length: 16
V: TRBV28
size: NA
J: TRBJ2-1

CDR3: CASSRLAGPPRYEQYF
DNA: TGCGCCAGCAGCCGACTAGCGGGCCCGCCCCGCTACGAGCAGTACTTC
D: TRBD2
length: 16
V: TRBV4-1
size: NA
J: TRBJ2-7

CDR3: CASSQFASGRAGSYEQYF
DNA: TGTGCCAGCAGCCAATTTGCCAGCGGGAGGGCCGGCTCCTACGAGCAGTACTTC
D: TRBD2
length: 18
V: TRBV14
size: NA
J: TRBJ2-7

CDR3: CASSRDPGAGNTIYF
DNA: TGTGCCAGCAGTCGAGACCCAGGCGCTGGAAACACCATATATTTT
D: NA
length: 15
V: TRBV2
size: few
J: TRBJ1-3

CDR3: CASTKGQYTGELFF
DNA: TGTGCCAGCACCAAGGGACAATACACCGGGGAGCTGTTTTTT
D: NA
length: 14
V: TRBV6-5
size: NA
J: TRBJ2-2

CDR3: CASSVTGGSQPQHF
DNA: TGTGCCAGCTCGGTGACAGGGGGTAGTCAGCCCCAGCATTTT
D: TRBD1
length: 14
V: TRBV18
size: NA
J: TRBJ1-5

CDR3: CASSRQGPNEAFF
DNA: TGTGCCAGTAGTAGACAGGGCCCAAATGAAGCTTTCTTT
D: TRBD1
length: 13
V: TRBV19
size: few
J: TRBJ1-1

CDR3: CASASGRGPDTQYF
DNA: TGTGCCTCAGCCAGCGGGAGGGGTCCAGATACGCAGTATTTT
D: TRBD2
length: 14
V: TRBV5-4
size: NA
J: TRBJ2-3

CDR3: CASSEAIRTGIYEQYF
DNA: TGTGCCAGCAGTGAAGCGATCAGGACAGGGATCTACGAGCAGTACTTC
D: TRBD1
length: 16
V: TRBV6-1
size: NA
J: TRBJ2-7

CDR3: CASSILAGVTGELFF
DNA: TGTGCCAGCAGCATACTAGCGGGGGTTACCGGGGAGCTGTTTTTT
D: TRBD2
length: 15
V: TRBV5-4
size: NA
J: TRBJ2-2

CDR3: CAWSVRGETQYF
DNA: TGTGCCTGGAGTGTACGCGGAGAGACCCAGTACTTC
D: NA
length: 12
V: TRBV30
size: NA
J: TRBJ2-5

CDR3: CAWSGGSNQPQHF
DNA: TGTGCCTGGAGTGGAGGGAGCAATCAGCCCCAGCATTTT
D: NA
length: 13
V: TRBV30
size: NA
J: TRBJ1-5

CDR3: CATSRGSYADGYGYTF
DNA: TGTGCCACCAGCAGAGGGAGTTATGCGGATGGCTATGGCTACACCTTC
D: NA
length: 16
V: TRBV15
size: NA
J: TRBJ1-2

CDR3: CASSPTGFSQPQHF
DNA: TGTGCCAGCAGCCCGACAGGGTTCTCTCAGCCCCAGCATTTT
D: TRBD1
length: 14
V: TRBV7-9
size: NA
J: TRBJ1-5

CDR3: CASSSRRTSYEQYF
DNA: TGTGCCAGTAGTTCCCGACGGACTAGCTACGAGCAGTACTTC
D: TRBD2
length: 14
V: TRBV19
size: NA
J: TRBJ2-7

CDR3: CASSFWLAGRTSYNEQFF
DNA: TGTGCCAGCAGTTTTTGGCTAGCGGGGCGAACCTCCTACAATGAGCAGTTCTTC
D: TRBD2
length: 18
V: TRBV28
size: NA
J: TRBJ2-1

CDR3: CASSETGQLNTGELFF
DNA: TGTGCCAGCAGCGAGACGGGACAGCTGAACACCGGGGAGCTGTTTTTT
D: TRBD1
length: 16
V: TRBV9
size: NA
J: TRBJ2-2

CDR3: CASSPTILNEKLFF
DNA: TGTGCCAGCAGCCCGACAATATTAAATGAAAAACTGTTTTTT
D: NA
length: 14
V: TRBV27
size: NA
J: TRBJ1-4

CDR3: CASSFAGGGETQYF
DNA: TGTGCCAGCAGTTTCGCTGGGGGCGGGGAGACCCAGTACTTC
D: NA
length: 14
V: TRBV27
size: NA
J: TRBJ2-5

CDR3: CASSLVTENYGYTF
DNA: TGTGCCAGCAGCTTAGTCACAGAGAACTATGGCTACACCTTC
D: NA
length: 14
V: TRBV7-2
size: NA
J: TRBJ1-2

CDR3: CSASASGNYYEQYF
DNA: TGCAGTGCTAGTGCTAGCGGGAACTATTACGAGCAGTACTTC
D: TRBD2
length: 14
V: TRBV20-1
size: NA
J: TRBJ2-7

CDR3: CASRGSRGNEQFF
DNA: TGTGCCAGCAGAGGGTCACGGGGCAATGAGCAGTTCTTC
D: NA
length: 13
V: TRBV6-5
size: few
J: TRBJ2-1

CDR3: CASSPGYRGGGKAFF
DNA: TGTGCCAGCAGCCCGGGTTACAGGGGCGGGGGGAAAGCTTTCTTT
D: TRBD1
length: 15
V: TRBV28
size: NA
J: TRBJ1-1

CDR3: CASSRVGTRSTDTQYF
DNA: TGTGCCAGCAGTCGAGTTGGGACTAGGAGCACAGATACGCAGTATTTT
D: TRBD2
length: 16
V: TRBV5-6
size: NA
J: TRBJ2-3

CDR3: CSDQDSFYGYTF
DNA: TGCAGCGACCAGGACAGTTTCTATGGCTACACCTTC
D: NA
length: 12
V: TRBV29-1
size: NA
J: TRBJ1-2

CDR3: CASSLGQGEPYGYTF
DNA: TGCGCCAGCAGCTTGGGCCAGGGGGAACCCTATGGCTACACCTTC
D: TRBD1
length: 15
V: TRBV5-1
size: NA
J: TRBJ1-2

CDR3: CASRRGLLSNQPQHF
DNA: TGTGCCAGCAGACGGGGACTCCTTAGCAATCAGCCCCAGCATTTT
D: NA
length: 15
V: TRBV6-5
size: NA
J: TRBJ1-5

CDR3: CAIGMEGYEQYF
DNA: TGTGCCATCGGTATGGAGGGGTACGAGCAGTACTTC
D: NA
length: 12
V: TRBV10-3
size: NA
J: TRBJ2-7

CDR3: CASSLDRQRNYGYTF
DNA: TGTGCCAGCAGCTTAGATCGGCAGAGGAACTATGGCTACACCTTC
D: NA
length: 15
V: TRBV11-3
size: NA
J: TRBJ1-2

CDR3: CASSPPGQGPPFGAFF
DNA: TGTGCCAGCAGTCCCCCGGGACAGGGGCCCCCATTTGGAGCTTTCTTT
D: TRBD1
length: 16
V: TRBV28
size: NA
J: TRBJ1-1

CDR3: CASSMGVGGLYEQYF
DNA: TGTGCCAGTAGTATGGGAGTCGGTGGCCTCTACGAGCAGTACTTC
D: NA
length: 15
V: TRBV19
size: NA
J: TRBJ2-7

CDR3: CASSLTGEFGDTQYF
DNA: TGTGCCAGCAGCTTAACGGGAGAATTCGGAGATACGCAGTATTTT
D: NA
length: 15
V: TRBV11-3
size: few
J: TRBJ2-3

CDR3: CASSARGAQHF
DNA: TGTGCCAGCAGCGCCAGGGGGGCCCAGCATTTT
D: TRBD1
length: 11
V: TRBV12-3/TRBV12-4
size: NA
J: TRBJ1-5

CDR3: CSVEEDGTGVGYTF
DNA: TGCAGCGTTGAAGAAGATGGGACAGGGGTAGGCTACACCTTC
D: TRBD1
length: 14
V: TRBV29-1
size: NA
J: TRBJ1-2

CDR3: CASSVAGYADTQYF
DNA: TGTGCCAGCAGCGTAGCAGGGTATGCAGATACGCAGTATTTT
D: NA
length: 14
V: TRBV9
size: NA
J: TRBJ2-3

CDR3: CATVDPGTGGNQPQHF
DNA: TGTGCCACCGTCGACCCCGGGACAGGGGGAAATCAGCCCCAGCATTTT
D: TRBD1
length: 16
V: TRBV10-3
size: NA
J: TRBJ1-5

CDR3: CSVLGLAGGLAKNIQYF
DNA: TGCAGCGTCCTAGGACTAGCGGGGGGACTAGCCAAAAACATTCAGTACTTC
D: TRBD2
length: 17
V: TRBV29-1
size: NA
J: TRBJ2-4

CDR3: CASRDRRTGELFF
DNA: TGTGCCAGCCGGGACAGGAGGACCGGGGAGCTGTTTTTT
D: TRBD1
length: 13
V: TRBV27
size: NA
J: TRBJ2-2

CDR3: CASSRQGWYGYTF
DNA: TGTGCCAGCAGCCGACAGGGGTGGTATGGCTACACCTTC
D: TRBD1
length: 13
V: TRBV3-1/TRBV3-2
size: NA
J: TRBJ1-2

CDR3: CASSPRLARETQYF
DNA: TGTGCCAGCAGCCCCCGACTAGCCCGAGAGACCCAGTACTTC
D: TRBD2
length: 14
V: TRBV11-2
size: NA
J: TRBJ2-5